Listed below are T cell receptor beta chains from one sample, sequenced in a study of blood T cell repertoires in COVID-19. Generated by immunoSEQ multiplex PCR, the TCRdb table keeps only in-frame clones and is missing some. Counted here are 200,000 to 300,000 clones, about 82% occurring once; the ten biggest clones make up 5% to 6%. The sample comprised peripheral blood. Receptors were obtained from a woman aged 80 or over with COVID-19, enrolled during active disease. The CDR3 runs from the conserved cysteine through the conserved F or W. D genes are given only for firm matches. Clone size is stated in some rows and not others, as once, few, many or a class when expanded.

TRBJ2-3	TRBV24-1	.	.	CATSDFIGLAGATDTQYF	TGTGCCACCAGTGATTTCATTGGACTGGCGGGGGCCACAGATACGCAGTATTTT
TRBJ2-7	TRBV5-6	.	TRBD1	CASGQGSAEQYF	TGTGCCAGCGGACAGGGATCGGCCGAGCAGTACTTC
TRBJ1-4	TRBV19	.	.	CASSIPGFNEKLFF	TGTGCCAGTAGTATCCCAGGCTTTAATGAAAAACTGTTTTTT
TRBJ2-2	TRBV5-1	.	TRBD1	CASSLGQGNREAGELFF	TGCGCCAGCAGCTTAGGACAGGGGAATCGGGAAGCCGGGGAGCTGTTTTTT
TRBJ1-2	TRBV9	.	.	CASSVGGSYGYTF	TGTGCCAGCAGCGTAGGGGGCAGCTATGGCTACACCTTC
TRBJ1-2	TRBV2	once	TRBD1	CASSEDRGDYGYTF	TGTGCCAGCAGTGAGGACAGGGGGGACTATGGCTACACCTTC
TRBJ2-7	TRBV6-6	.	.	CASRNPTYEQYF	TGTGCCAGCAGGAACCCTACCTACGAGCAGTACTTC
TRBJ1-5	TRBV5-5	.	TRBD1	CASSLQPDRDRGRSNQPQHF	TGTGCCAGCAGCTTACAACCCGACAGGGACAGGGGTCGTAGCAATCAGCCCCAGCATTTT
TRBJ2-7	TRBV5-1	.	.	CASSSGTNSYEQYF	TGCGCCAGCAGCTCCGGGACAAATTCCTACGAGCAGTACTTC
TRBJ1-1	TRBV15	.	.	CATSRGAGVNTEAFF	TGTGCCACCAGCAGAGGGGCAGGGGTTAACACTGAAGCTTTCTTT
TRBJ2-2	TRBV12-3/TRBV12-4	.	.	CASSRIGTGELFF	TGTGCCAGCAGCCGTATCGGCACCGGGGAGCTGTTTTTT
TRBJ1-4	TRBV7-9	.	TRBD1	CASSLTGKGGTEKLFF	TGTGCCAGCAGCTTGACAGGGAAGGGAGGTACCGAAAAACTGTTTTTT
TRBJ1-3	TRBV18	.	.	CASSPGGASATLAGNTIYF	TGTGCCAGCTCACCAGGTGGGGCTTCCGCTACTCTCGCTGGAAACACCATATATTTT
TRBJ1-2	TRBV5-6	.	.	CASSLGVNYGYTF	TGTGCCAGCAGCTTGGGAGTAAACTATGGCTACACCTTC
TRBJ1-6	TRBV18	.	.	CATTGSYNSPLHF	TGTGCCACCACAGGGTCCTATAATTCACCCCTCCACTTT
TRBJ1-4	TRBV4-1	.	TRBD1	CASSQASPIRVWTGDEKLFF	TGCGCCAGCAGCCAAGCATCACCCATTAGGGTGTGGACAGGGGACGAAAAACTGTTTTTT
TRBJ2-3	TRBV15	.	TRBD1	CATSTDRGTDTQYF	TGTGCCACCAGCACTGACAGGGGCACAGATACGCAGTATTTT
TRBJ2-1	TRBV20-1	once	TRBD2	CSASASGGYNEQFF	TGCAGTGCTAGTGCCAGCGGGGGGTACAATGAGCAGTTCTTC
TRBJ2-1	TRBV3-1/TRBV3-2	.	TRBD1	CASSQTTGGWIFF	TGTGCCAGCAGCCAGACCACAGGGGGTTGGATTTTCTTC
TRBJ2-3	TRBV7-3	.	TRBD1	CASSFTGDSTDTQYF	TGTGCCAGCAGCTTCACAGGGGATAGCACAGATACGCAGTATTTT
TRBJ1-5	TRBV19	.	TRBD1	CASSTGTGGNQPQHF	TGTGCCAGTAGTACCGGGACAGGGGGAAATCAGCCCCAGCATTTT
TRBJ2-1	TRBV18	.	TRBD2	CASSAGGNNEQFF	TGTGCCAGCTCAGCGGGGGGTAACAATGAGCAGTTCTTC
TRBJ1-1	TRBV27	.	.	CASSLREGTEAFF	TGTGCCAGCAGTTTGCGGGAGGGCACTGAAGCTTTCTTT
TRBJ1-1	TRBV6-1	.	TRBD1	CASSDIDRGRYTEAFF	TGTGCCAGCAGTGACATCGACAGGGGGCGATACACTGAAGCTTTCTTT
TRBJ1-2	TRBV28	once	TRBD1	CASSLVGTGNYGYTF	TGTGCCAGCAGTTTAGTTGGGACAGGCAACTATGGCTACACCTTC
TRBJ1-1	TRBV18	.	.	CASSPQEGGATEAFF	TGTGCCAGCTCACCACAGGAGGGAGGGGCCACTGAAGCTTTCTTT
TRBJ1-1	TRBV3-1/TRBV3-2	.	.	CASSERGNTEAFF	TGTGCCAGCAGCGAAAGGGGGAACACTGAAGCTTTCTTT
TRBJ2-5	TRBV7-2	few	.	CASSLGLEVTQYF	TGTGCCAGCAGCTTAGGACTAGAGGTGACCCAGTACTTC